This T cell receptor beta chain comes out of a study of T cell responses to AZD1222 COVID-19 vaccine. The germline V gene encodes CDR1 MGHRA and CDR2 YSYEKL. V shed 3 bases and J shed 6 bases, with 15 bases lying between them. The CDR3 sequence is 14 residues long. Overall study results and limits: Receipt of two AZD1222 doses was followed by a rise in Spike-specific TCR breadth and depth. Repertoire collection took place solely once the T cell response had peaked.

Remarks on this clone: The antigen is undetermined.

TCRdb's table, derived via immunoSEQ multiplex PCR, lists solely in-frame clones and lacks some. The sample holds roughly 150,000 clones, about 83% seen once. J is TRBJ2-7 and V is TRBV4-1; TRBD1 might be the D (7 bases). The sample consisted of peripheral blood, taken 28 days after the second AZD1222 dose. This receptor was obtained from an adult who received the AZD1222 COVID-19 vaccine. The CDR3 DNA sequence: TGCGCCAGCAGCCAGTACCAGGGGGGTTCCGAGCAGTACTTC. Protein product: CASSQYQGGSEQYF.